The rows below give T cell receptor beta chains drawn from one sample of a study of blood T cell repertoires in COVID-19. Here immunoSEQ multiplex PCR was the method, and the copy in TCRdb shows in-frame clones only, minus some. This table holds under 350,000 clones, approximately 85% found once. What was sequenced was peripheral blood. All receptors come from a human donor in a cohort sampled during active COVID-19. Both conserved end residues are part of each CDR3. D genes are given only for firm matches. Rows give clone size only sometimes, using once, few, many, or a class for an expanded clone.

clone size: NA; D gene: NA; J gene: TRBJ2-5; V gene: TRBV3-1/TRBV3-2; CDR3 DNA: TGTGCCAGCAGCCAAGATGAGAGCACCCTCCAAGAGACCCAGTACTTC; CDR3 protein: CASSQDESTLQETQYF
clone size: NA; D gene: NA; J gene: TRBJ1-2; V gene: TRBV18; CDR3 DNA: TGTGCCAGCTCACCACCCGGGAACCCCAACTATGGCTACACCTTC; CDR3 protein: CASSPPGNPNYGYTF
clone size: NA; D gene: TRBD2; J gene: TRBJ2-1; V gene: TRBV14; CDR3 DNA: TGTGCCAGCAGCCAAGGACTAGCGGGAGAGTCTAGGAAGTTCTTC; CDR3 protein: CASSQGLAGESRKFF
clone size: NA; D gene: NA; J gene: TRBJ1-2; V gene: TRBV7-9; CDR3 DNA: TGTGCCAGCACCCCCACCACCCCTATGCCCGATGGCTACACCTTC; CDR3 protein: CASTPTTPMPDGYTF
clone size: few; D gene: TRBD1; J gene: TRBJ2-3; V gene: TRBV19; CDR3 DNA: TGTGCCAGTAGTAAACGGACAGGGTGGTTGGGAGATACGCAGTATTTT; CDR3 protein: CASSKRTGWLGDTQYF
clone size: NA; D gene: NA; J gene: TRBJ1-2; V gene: TRBV7-2; CDR3 DNA: TGTGCCAGCAGCTTACCCATAGAGAGAGGCTACACCTTC; CDR3 protein: CASSLPIERGYTF
clone size: NA; D gene: NA; J gene: TRBJ1-3; V gene: TRBV10-3; CDR3 DNA: TGTGCCATCAGTGACACAGGGTTGAGCTCTGGAAACACCATATATTTT; CDR3 protein: CAISDTGLSSGNTIYF
clone size: NA; D gene: TRBD2; J gene: TRBJ2-3; V gene: TRBV10-3; CDR3 DNA: TGTGCCATCAGCATTAGCGGGGGGGGCACAGATACGCAGTATTTT; CDR3 protein: CAISISGGGTDTQYF
clone size: NA; D gene: NA; J gene: TRBJ2-5; V gene: TRBV27; CDR3 DNA: TGTGCCAGCAGTTTCGGCGGTCGGGAGACCCAGTACTTC; CDR3 protein: CASSFGGRETQYF
clone size: NA; D gene: NA; J gene: TRBJ1-2; V gene: TRBV5-5; CDR3 DNA: TGTGCCAGCAGCTTGGACCTGGGGCTTGGTGGCTACACCTTC; CDR3 protein: CASSLDLGLGGYTF
clone size: NA; D gene: NA; J gene: TRBJ1-1; V gene: TRBV6-5; CDR3 DNA: TGTGCCAGTGGTGGAAGGGGGGGAAGAACTGAAGCTTTCTTT; CDR3 protein: CASGGRGGRTEAFF
clone size: NA; D gene: TRBD2; J gene: TRBJ2-7; V gene: TRBV5-1; CDR3 DNA: TGCGCCAGCAGCTTGGGGACTAGGTTCAACGAGCAGTACTTC; CDR3 protein: CASSLGTRFNEQYF
clone size: NA; D gene: NA; J gene: TRBJ2-5; V gene: TRBV5-1; CDR3 DNA: TGCGCCAGCAGCTTCTACGGCCAAGAGACCCAGTACTTC; CDR3 protein: CASSFYGQETQYF
clone size: NA; D gene: TRBD2; J gene: TRBJ2-3; V gene: TRBV11-3; CDR3 DNA: TGTGCCAGCAGCTTAGACGGGAGGGCCCTCCGATCAGATACGCAGTATTTT; CDR3 protein: CASSLDGRALRSDTQYF
clone size: NA; D gene: NA; J gene: TRBJ2-2; V gene: TRBV24-1; CDR3 DNA: TGTGCCACCAGGACAGCCACCGGGGAGCTGTTTTTT; CDR3 protein: CATRTATGELFF
clone size: once; D gene: TRBD1; J gene: TRBJ1-5; V gene: TRBV27; CDR3 DNA: TGTGCCAGCAGGGAAAGGGGGCAGGGCAATCAGCCCCAGCATTTT; CDR3 protein: CASRERGQGNQPQHF
clone size: NA; D gene: TRBD2; J gene: TRBJ2-7; V gene: TRBV19; CDR3 DNA: TGTGCCAGTAGTTCGGGGCCTAGCGGGAGCTACGAGCAGTACTTC; CDR3 protein: CASSSGPSGSYEQYF
clone size: NA; D gene: TRBD1; J gene: TRBJ2-3; V gene: TRBV9; CDR3 DNA: TGTGCCAGCAGCGGAGGGACAGGGACCCGCACAGATACGCAGTATTTT; CDR3 protein: CASSGGTGTRTDTQYF
clone size: NA; D gene: TRBD2; J gene: TRBJ2-3; V gene: TRBV7-3; CDR3 DNA: TGTGCCAGCAGCCCTGGGACTAGAGCAGATACGCAGTATTTT; CDR3 protein: CASSPGTRADTQYF
clone size: NA; D gene: TRBD1; J gene: TRBJ2-7; V gene: TRBV29-1; CDR3 DNA: TGCAGCGTCGAAACTCCGGGACAGGGCCCATACGAGCAGTACTTC; CDR3 protein: CSVETPGQGPYEQYF
clone size: NA; D gene: NA; J gene: TRBJ1-2; V gene: TRBV4-2; CDR3 DNA: TGTGCCAGCAGTCACGGGGGGTTTGCTGGCTACACCTTC; CDR3 protein: CASSHGGFAGYTF
clone size: NA; D gene: TRBD1; J gene: TRBJ1-2; V gene: TRBV12-5; CDR3 DNA: TGTGCTAGTGGTTTGAGCCAGGGGGCGATTCAAGGCTACACCTTC; CDR3 protein: CASGLSQGAIQGYTF
clone size: NA; D gene: NA; J gene: TRBJ1-1; V gene: TRBV7-9; CDR3 DNA: TGTGCCAGCAGCTTAGCGAGAGAGAACACTGAAGCTTTCTTT; CDR3 protein: CASSLARENTEAFF
clone size: NA; D gene: NA; J gene: TRBJ2-7; V gene: TRBV5-8; CDR3 DNA: TGTGCCAGCAGCTTGATACACGGGTACGAGCAGTACTTC; CDR3 protein: CASSLIHGYEQYF
clone size: NA; D gene: NA; J gene: TRBJ1-4; V gene: TRBV20-1; CDR3 DNA: TGCAGTGCAGCGGGACGCCTTTTT; CDR3 protein: CSAAGRLF
clone size: NA; D gene: NA; J gene: TRBJ1-2; V gene: TRBV5-4; CDR3 DNA: TGTGCCAGCAGCCAAACAGGGAACTATGGCTACACCTTC; CDR3 protein: CASSQTGNYGYTF
clone size: NA; D gene: NA; J gene: TRBJ2-7; V gene: TRBV1; CDR3 DNA: TGCACCAGCAGCTCCTGGAGTGGGACAGGAATTGTTTACGAGCAGTACTTC; CDR3 protein: CTSSSWSGTGIVYEQYF
clone size: NA; D gene: NA; J gene: TRBJ2-7; V gene: TRBV5-6; CDR3 DNA: TGTGCCAGCAGCTGGAGCTACCTAAGCTCTCACGAGCAGTACTTC; CDR3 protein: CASSWSYLSSHEQYF
clone size: NA; D gene: NA; J gene: TRBJ2-1; V gene: TRBV29-1; CDR3 DNA: TGCAGCGTTGATGGGGAAGGGGAACAGTTCTTC; CDR3 protein: CSVDGEGEQFF
clone size: NA; D gene: TRBD1; J gene: TRBJ1-2; V gene: TRBV5-8; CDR3 DNA: TGTGCCAGTACCGGGACAGGGCGTTTCTATGGCTACACCTTC; CDR3 protein: CASTGTGRFYGYTF
clone size: NA; D gene: TRBD2; J gene: TRBJ2-4; V gene: TRBV18; CDR3 DNA: TGTGCCAGCTCGGGCGGACTAGCGGACACCAAAAACATTCAGTACTTC; CDR3 protein: CASSGGLADTKNIQYF
clone size: NA; D gene: TRBD2; J gene: TRBJ2-2; V gene: TRBV2; CDR3 DNA: TGTGCCAGCTGCCCGCGGACTAGCGGAGTCGGGGAGCTGTTTTTT; CDR3 protein: CASCPRTSGVGELFF
clone size: NA; D gene: NA; J gene: TRBJ2-7; V gene: TRBV6-1; CDR3 DNA: TGTGCCAGCAGTGAGTCGCGTTACGAGCAGTACTTC; CDR3 protein: CASSESRYEQYF
clone size: few; D gene: TRBD2; J gene: TRBJ2-1; V gene: TRBV18; CDR3 DNA: TGTGCCAGCTCACCACGGATTCCGGGACTAGCGGGAGGGCCGAATGAGCAGTTCTTC; CDR3 protein: CASSPRIPGLAGGPNEQFF
clone size: NA; D gene: NA; J gene: TRBJ2-7; V gene: TRBV6-6; CDR3 DNA: TGTGCCAGCATGCGAAGGACGAGGGACTACGAGCAGTACTTC; CDR3 protein: CASMRRTRDYEQYF
clone size: NA; D gene: NA; J gene: TRBJ2-7; V gene: TRBV11-2; CDR3 DNA: TGTGCCAGCACACGACATGGCGAGCAGTACTTC; CDR3 protein: CASTRHGEQYF